This T cell receptor (beta chain) was recovered during a study of blood T cell repertoires in COVID-19. Background on the study: Acute and convalescent COVID-19 specimens originated in the United States, Italy and Spain. In each case, the material was cDNA or gDNA derived from T cells, B-cell-depleted T cells, or PBMCs.

Original handling: Quantification of nucleated cells was approximated via reference gene primer amplification. Assay: immunoSEQ multiplex PCR; the TCRdb copy retains only in-frame clones and omits some. Clone size and the V and J calls come from that table; the DNA yielded D and trimming. The table shows 300,000 to 400,000 clones, with about 86% occurring only once. V was clipped by 5 bases and J by 7 bases, with 11 bases between them. The CDR3 spans 12 residues. CDR1 and CDR2 from the germline V gene are SEHNR and FQNEAQ (reference sequence). The specimen sequenced was peripheral blood. The source is a man in his thirties or forties with active or convalescent COVID-19. The chain is built from TRBV7-9 and TRBJ1-1; no clear D gene. The CDR3 reads CASSSSGSEAFF. DNA for the CDR3: TGTGCCAGCAGCAGTAGTGGTAGTGAAGCTTTCTTT.